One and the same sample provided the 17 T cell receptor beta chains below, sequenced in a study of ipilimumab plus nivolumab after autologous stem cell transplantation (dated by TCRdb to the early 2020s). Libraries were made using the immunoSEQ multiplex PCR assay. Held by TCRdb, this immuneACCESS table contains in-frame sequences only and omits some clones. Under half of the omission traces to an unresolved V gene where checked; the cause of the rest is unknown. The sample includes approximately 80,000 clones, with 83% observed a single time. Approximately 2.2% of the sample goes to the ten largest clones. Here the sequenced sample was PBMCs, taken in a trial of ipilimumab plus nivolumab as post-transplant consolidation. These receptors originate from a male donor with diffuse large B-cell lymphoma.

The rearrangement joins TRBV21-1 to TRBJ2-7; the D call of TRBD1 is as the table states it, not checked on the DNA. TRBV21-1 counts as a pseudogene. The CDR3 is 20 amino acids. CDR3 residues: CASSKVPGQGSHPHPYEQYF. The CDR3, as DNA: TGTGCCAGCAGCAAAGTCCCGGGACAGGGATCTCATCCCCATCCCTACGAGCAGTACTTC.

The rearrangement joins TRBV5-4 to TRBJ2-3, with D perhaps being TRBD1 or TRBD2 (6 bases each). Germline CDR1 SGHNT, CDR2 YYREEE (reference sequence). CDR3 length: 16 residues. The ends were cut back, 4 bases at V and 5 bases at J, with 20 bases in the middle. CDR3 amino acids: CASSLDGGFGQDTQYF. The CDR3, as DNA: TGTGCCAGCAGCCTGGACGGGGGCTTTGGGCAAGATACGCAGTATTTT.

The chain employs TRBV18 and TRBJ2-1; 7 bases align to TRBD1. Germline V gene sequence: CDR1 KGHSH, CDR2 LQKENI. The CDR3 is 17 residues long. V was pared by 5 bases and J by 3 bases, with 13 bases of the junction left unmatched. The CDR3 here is CASSTRATGVGYNEQFF. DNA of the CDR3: TGTGCCAGCTCAACCCGAGCAACAGGGGTGGGCTACAATGAGCAGTTCTTC.

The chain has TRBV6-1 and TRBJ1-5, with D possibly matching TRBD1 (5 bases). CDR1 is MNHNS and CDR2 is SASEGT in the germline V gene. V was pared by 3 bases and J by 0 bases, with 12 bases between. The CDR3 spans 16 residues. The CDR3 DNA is TGTGCCAGCAGTGACCAGACAGTTTATAGCAATCAGCCCCAGCATTTT. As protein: CASSDQTVYSNQPQHF.

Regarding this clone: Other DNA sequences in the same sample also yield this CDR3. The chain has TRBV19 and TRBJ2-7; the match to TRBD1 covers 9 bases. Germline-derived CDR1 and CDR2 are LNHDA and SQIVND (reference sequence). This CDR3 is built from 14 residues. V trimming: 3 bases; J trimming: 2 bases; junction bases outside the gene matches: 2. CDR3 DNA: TGTGCCAGTAGTATCGGGACAGGGCCCTACGAGCAGTACTTC. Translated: CASSIGTGPYEQYF.

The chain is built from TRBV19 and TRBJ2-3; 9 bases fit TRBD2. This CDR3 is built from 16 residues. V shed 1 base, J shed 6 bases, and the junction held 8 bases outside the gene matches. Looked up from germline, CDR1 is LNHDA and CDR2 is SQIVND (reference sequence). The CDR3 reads CASSIGRTSAPDTQYF. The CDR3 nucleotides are TGTGCCAGTAGTATAGGTAGGACTAGCGCCCCCGATACGCAGTATTTT.

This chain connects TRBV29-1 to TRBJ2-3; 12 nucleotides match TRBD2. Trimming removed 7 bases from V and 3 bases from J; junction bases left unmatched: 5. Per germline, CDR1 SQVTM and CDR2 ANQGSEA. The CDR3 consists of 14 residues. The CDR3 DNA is TGCAGCGCCGAGACTAGCGGGGGTACAGATACGCAGTATTTT. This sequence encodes CSAETSGGTDTQYF.

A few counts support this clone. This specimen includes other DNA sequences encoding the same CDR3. The CDR3 protein is CASSSRLAKNIQYF. Written as DNA, the CDR3 is TGTGCCAGCAGCTCGAGACTAGCCAAAAACATTCAGTACTTC. The gene calls are TRBV11-2 and TRBJ2-4; D is undetermined. Deletions cut 4 bases from V and 0 bases from J, with 7 bases between. Per the germline V gene, CDR1 is SGHAT and CDR2 is FQNNGV. The CDR3 totals 14 residues. Variable domain in full (rest from reference TRBV11-2 and TRBJ2-4): EAGVAQSPRYKIIEKRQSVAFWCNPISGHATLYWYQQILGQGPKLLIQFQNNGVVDDSQLPKDRFSAERLKGVDSTLKIQPAKLEDSAVYLCASSSRLAKNIQYFGAGTRLSVL.

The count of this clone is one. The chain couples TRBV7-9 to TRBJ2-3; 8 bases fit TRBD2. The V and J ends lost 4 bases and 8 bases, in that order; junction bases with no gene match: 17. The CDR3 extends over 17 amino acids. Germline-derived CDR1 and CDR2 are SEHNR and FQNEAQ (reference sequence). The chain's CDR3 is CASSSEFLAGTPGTQYF. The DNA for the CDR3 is TGTGCCAGCAGCTCCGAATTTCTAGCGGGTACTCCGGGTACGCAGTATTTT.

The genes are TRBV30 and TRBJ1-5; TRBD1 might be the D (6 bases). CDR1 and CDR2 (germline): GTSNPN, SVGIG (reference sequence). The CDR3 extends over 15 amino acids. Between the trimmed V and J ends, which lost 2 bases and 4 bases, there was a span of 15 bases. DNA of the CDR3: TGTGCCTGGAGTAAGTCGGGAGGGGGTAATCAGCCCCAGCATTTT. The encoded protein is CAWSKSGGGNQPQHF.

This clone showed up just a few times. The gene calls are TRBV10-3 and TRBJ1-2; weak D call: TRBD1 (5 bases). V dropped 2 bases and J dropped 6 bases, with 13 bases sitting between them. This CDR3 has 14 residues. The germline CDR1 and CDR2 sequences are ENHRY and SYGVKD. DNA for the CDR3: TGTGCCATCAGTGAGCGGGCAGGGAGGGATGGCTACACCTTC. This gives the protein CAISERAGRDGYTF.

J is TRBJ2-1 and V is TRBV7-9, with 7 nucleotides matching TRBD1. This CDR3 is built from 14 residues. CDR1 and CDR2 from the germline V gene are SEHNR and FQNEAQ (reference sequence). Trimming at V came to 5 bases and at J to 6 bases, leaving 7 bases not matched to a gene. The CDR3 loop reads CASSRVTGVNEQFF. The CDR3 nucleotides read TGTGCCAGCAGCCGAGTCACAGGGGTCAATGAGCAGTTCTTC.

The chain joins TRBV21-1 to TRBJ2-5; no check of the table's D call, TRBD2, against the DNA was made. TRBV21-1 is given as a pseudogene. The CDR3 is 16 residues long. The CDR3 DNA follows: TGTGCCAGCAGCAACGGGAGCGGGGGGTCCCAAGAGACCCAGTACTTC. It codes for CASSNGSGGSQETQYF.

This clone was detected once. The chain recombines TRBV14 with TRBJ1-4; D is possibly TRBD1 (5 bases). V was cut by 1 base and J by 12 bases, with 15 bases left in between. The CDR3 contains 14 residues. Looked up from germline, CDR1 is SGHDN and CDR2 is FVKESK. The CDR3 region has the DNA TGTGCCAGCAGCCAAGTACAGGAGCCTCGAGAACTGTTTTTT. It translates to CASSQVQEPRELFF. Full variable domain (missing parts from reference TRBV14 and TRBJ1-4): EAGVTQFPSHSVIEKGQTVTLRCDPISGHDNLYWYRRVMGKEIKFLLHFVKESKQDESGMPNNRFLAERTGGTYSTLKVQPAELEDSGVYFCASSQVQEPRELFFGSGTQLSVL.

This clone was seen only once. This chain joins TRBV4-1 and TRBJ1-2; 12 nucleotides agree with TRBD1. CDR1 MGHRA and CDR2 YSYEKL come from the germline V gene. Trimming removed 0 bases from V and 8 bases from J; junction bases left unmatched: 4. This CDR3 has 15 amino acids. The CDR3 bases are TGCGCCAGCAGCCAAGAGGGACAGGGGGCTGGAGGCTACACCTTC. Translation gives CASSQEGQGAGGYTF.

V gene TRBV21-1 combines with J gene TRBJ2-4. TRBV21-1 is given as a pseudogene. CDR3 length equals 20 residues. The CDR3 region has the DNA TGTGCCAGCAGCCTAAACAGGGAGGCAATTGGTAGTCTAGCCAAAAACATTCAGTACTTC. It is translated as CASSLNREAIGSLAKNIQYF.

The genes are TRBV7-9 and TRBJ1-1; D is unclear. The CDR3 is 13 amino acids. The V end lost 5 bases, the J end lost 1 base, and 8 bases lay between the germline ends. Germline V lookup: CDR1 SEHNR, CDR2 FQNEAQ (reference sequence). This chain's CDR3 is CASSRGGNTEAFF. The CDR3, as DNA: TGTGCCAGCAGCAGAGGAGGGAACACTGAAGCTTTCTTT.